Listed here are 9 T cell receptor beta chains from one sample, sequenced in a study of cytomegalovirus exposure and HLA in healthy donors. In the PCR, 60 Vbeta and 13 Jbeta primers were used. Sequencing used immunoSEQ multiplex PCR; TCRdb keeps in-frame clones, though not all of them. The sample has some 160,000 clones, approximately 80% seen once; the top ten hold about 1.4%. The sample taken for sequencing was PBMCs. The source of these receptors is a woman aged 18-29 years in good health and CMV-seronegative.

V usage is TRBV29-1 and J usage is TRBJ2-5; D gene uncertain. Trimming cost V 5 bases and J 1 base, with 8 bases left between them. Germline CDR1 is SQVTM and CDR2 is ANQGSEA. The CDR3 length is 12 residues. CDR3 DNA sequence: TGCAGCGTTACAACCTCCCAAGAGACCCAGTACTTC. This gives the protein CSVTTSQETQYF.

V is TRBV7-2 and J is TRBJ2-5; D is possibly TRBD2 (5 bases). Trimming pared 2 bases from V and 2 bases from J, leaving 6 bases between. The CDR3 length is 13 residues. Germline values: CDR1 SGHTA, CDR2 FQGNSA. The DNA of the CDR3 is TGTGCCAGCAGCTTACTAGCTCAAGAGACCCAGTACTTC. Amino acid sequence: CASSLLAQETQYF.

The rearrangement joins TRBV21-1 to TRBJ1-5; TRBD1 is taken as the D call from the table, unchecked against the DNA. TRBV21-1 is deemed a pseudogene. The CDR3 spans 17 residues. The CDR3: CASSNPGQGWGNQPQHF. DNA for the CDR3: TGTGCCAGCAGCAACCCAGGACAGGGATGGGGCAATCAGCCCCAGCATTTT.

The gene calls are TRBV4-1 and TRBJ1-2, with 9 nucleotides matching TRBD1. The CDR3 is made up of 15 amino acids. The germline V gene has CDR1 MGHRA and CDR2 YSYEKL. With 6 bases clipped from V and 4 bases from J, the junction kept 9 bases outside the gene matches. The chain's CDR3 is CASRYSLQGAYGYTF. The CDR3 DNA sequence: TGCGCCAGCAGGTATAGTTTACAGGGGGCCTATGGCTACACCTTC.

The chain is built from TRBV29-1 and TRBJ1-2; D might be TRBD1 (5 bases). This CDR3 region has 12 residues. The ends were cut back, 5 bases at V and 4 bases at J, with 11 bases in the middle. Germline CDR1 is SQVTM and CDR2 is ANQGSEA. The CDR3 is CSVRPQGYGYTF. As DNA, the CDR3 is TGCAGCGTTAGACCCCAGGGCTATGGCTACACCTTC.

This clone came up once. The chain recombines TRBV7-2 with TRBJ1-2; D remains ambiguous. There are 13 residues in the CDR3. Germline V gene lookup returns CDR1 SGHTA and CDR2 FQGNSA. Trimming stripped 5 bases from V and 2 bases from J, with 9 bases between. The CDR3 region has the DNA TGTGCCAGCAGCCCGACGGGAAACTATGGCTACACCTTC. Its protein is CASSPTGNYGYTF. The entire variable domain, with the rest obtained from reference TRBV7-2 and TRBJ1-2, is as follows: GAGVSQSPSNKVTEKGKDVELRCDPISGHTALYWYRQSLGQGLEFLIYFQGNSAPDKSGLPSDRFSAERTGGSVSTLTIQRTQQEDSAVYLCASSPTGNYGYTFGSGTRLTVV.

The chain carries TRBV4-1 and TRBJ1-2; 8 positions agree with TRBD1. The germline V gene encodes CDR1 MGHRA and CDR2 YSYEKL. This CDR3 region has 16 residues. V lost 1 base to trimming and J lost 2 bases; unmatched junction nucleotides: 6. CDR3 nucleotides: TGCGCCAGCAGCCAAGCCGGGACAGGTCGGAACTATGGCTACACCTTC. Its protein product is CASSQAGTGRNYGYTF.

The chain couples TRBV11-3 to TRBJ2-2; 10 bases align to TRBD2. The CDR3 covers 17 residues. The ends lost 4 bases at V and 4 bases at J; junction bases unmatched: 9. Germline V lookup: CDR1 SGHNT, CDR2 YENEEA. For the CDR3, the DNA is TGTGCCAGCAGCTCTGAGTCGGCTAGCGGGGGCACCGGGGAGCTGTTTTTT. Amino acid sequence: CASSSESASGGTGELFF.

This rearrangement joins TRBV10-3 to TRBJ2-5, with D unresolved. This CDR3 comprises 13 residues. Looked up from germline, CDR1 is ENHRY and CDR2 is SYGVKD. V was cut by 0 bases and J by 7 bases, with 9 bases left in between. The CDR3 DNA is TGTGCCATCAGTGAGTCGGCGGAGCCGACCCAGTACTTC. Amino acids: CAISESAEPTQYF.